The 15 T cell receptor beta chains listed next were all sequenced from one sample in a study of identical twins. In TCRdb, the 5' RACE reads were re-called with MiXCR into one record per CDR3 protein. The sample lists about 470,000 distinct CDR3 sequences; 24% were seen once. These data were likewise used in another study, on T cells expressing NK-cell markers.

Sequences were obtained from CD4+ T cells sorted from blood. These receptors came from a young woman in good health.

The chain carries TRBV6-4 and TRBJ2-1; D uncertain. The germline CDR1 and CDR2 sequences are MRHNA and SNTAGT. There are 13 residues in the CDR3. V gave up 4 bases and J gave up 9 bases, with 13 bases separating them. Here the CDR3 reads CASSVFLTGEQFF. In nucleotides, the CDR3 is TGTGCCAGCAGTGTATTCCTAACGGGTGAGCAGTTCTTC.

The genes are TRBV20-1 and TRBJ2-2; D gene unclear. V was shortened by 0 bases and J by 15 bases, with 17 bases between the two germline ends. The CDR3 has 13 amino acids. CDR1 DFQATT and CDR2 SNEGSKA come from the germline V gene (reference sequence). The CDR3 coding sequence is TGCAGTGCTAGAGATGGCGTTGTGGCTGAGGTGTTTTTT. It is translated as CSARDGVVAEVFF.

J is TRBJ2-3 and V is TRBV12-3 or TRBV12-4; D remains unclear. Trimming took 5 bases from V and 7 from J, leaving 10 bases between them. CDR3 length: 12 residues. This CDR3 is CASSGPSNTQYF. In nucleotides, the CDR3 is TGTGCCAGCAGTGGTCCCTCAAATACGCAGTATTTT.

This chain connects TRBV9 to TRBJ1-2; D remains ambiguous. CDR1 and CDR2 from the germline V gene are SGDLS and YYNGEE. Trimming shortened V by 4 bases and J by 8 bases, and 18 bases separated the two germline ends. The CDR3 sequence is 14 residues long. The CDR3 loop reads CASSSPSRTGGYTF. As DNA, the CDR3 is TGTGCCAGCAGCTCACCTTCGAGAACGGGGGGCTACACCTTC.

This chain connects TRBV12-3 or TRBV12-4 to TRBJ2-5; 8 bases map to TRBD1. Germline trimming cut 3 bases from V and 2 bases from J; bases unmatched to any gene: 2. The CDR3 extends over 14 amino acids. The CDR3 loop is CASSFYRGQETQYF. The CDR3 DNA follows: TGTGCCAGCAGTTTCTACAGGGGGCAAGAGACCCAGTACTTC.

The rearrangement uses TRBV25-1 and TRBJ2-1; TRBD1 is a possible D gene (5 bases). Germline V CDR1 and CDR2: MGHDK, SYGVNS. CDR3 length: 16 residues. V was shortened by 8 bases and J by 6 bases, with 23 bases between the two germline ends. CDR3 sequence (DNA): TGTGCCAGCGCACCCAGATGGTGGGGCTTACGCAATGAGCAGTTCTTC. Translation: CASAPRWWGLRNEQFF.

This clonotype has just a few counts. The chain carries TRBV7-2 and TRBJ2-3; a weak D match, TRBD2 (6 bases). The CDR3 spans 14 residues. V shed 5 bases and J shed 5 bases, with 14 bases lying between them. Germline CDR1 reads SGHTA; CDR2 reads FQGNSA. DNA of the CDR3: TGTGCCAGCAGCCGCGGGGTCCTGGGAGATACGCAGTATTTT. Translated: CASSRGVLGDTQYF.

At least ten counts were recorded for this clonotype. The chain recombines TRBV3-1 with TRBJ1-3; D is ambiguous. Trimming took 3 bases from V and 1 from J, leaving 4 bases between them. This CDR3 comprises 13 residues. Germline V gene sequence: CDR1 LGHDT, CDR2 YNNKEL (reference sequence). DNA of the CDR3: TGTGCCAGCAGCCAGGGATCTGGAAACACCATATATTTT. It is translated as CASSQGSGNTIYF.

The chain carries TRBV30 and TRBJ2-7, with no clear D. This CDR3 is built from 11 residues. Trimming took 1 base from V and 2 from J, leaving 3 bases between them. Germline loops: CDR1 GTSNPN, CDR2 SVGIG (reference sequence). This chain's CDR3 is CAWSAAYEQYF. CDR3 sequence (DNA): TGTGCCTGGAGTGCGGCCTACGAGCAGTACTTC.

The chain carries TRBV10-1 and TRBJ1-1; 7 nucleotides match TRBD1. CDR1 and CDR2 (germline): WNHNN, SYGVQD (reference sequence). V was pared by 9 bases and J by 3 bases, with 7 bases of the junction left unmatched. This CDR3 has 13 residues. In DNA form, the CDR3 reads TGCGCCAGAATCGGGACAGTTGACACTGAAGCTTTCTTT. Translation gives CARIGTVDTEAFF.

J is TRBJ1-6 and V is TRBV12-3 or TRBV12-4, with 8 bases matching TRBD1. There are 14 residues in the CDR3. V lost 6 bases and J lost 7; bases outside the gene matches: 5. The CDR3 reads CASRTGQVNSPLHF. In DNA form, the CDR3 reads TGTGCCAGCAGGACGGGACAGGTCAATTCACCCCTCCACTTT.

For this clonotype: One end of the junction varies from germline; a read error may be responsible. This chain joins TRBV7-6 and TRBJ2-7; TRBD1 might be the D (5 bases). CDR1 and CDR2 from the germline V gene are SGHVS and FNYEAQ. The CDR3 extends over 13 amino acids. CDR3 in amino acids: CASSFRGSDEQYF. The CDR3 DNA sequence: TGTGCCAGCAGCTTTAGGGGCTCCGACGAGCAGTACTTC. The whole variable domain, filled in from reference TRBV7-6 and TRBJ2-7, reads GAGVSQSPRYKVTKRGQDVALRCDPISGHVSLYWYRQALGQGPEFLTYFNYEAQQDKSGLPNDRFSAERPEGSISTLTIQRTEQRDSAMYRCASSFRGSDEQYFGPGTRLTVT.

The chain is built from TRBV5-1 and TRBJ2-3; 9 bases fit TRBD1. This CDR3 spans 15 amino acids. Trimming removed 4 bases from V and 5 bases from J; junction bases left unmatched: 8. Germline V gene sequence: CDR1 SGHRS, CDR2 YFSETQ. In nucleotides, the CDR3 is TGCGCCAGCAGCAAACAGGGGGCTGTAAGAGATACGCAGTATTTT. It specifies CASSKQGAVRDTQYF. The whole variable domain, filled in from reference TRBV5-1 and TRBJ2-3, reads KAGVTQTPRYLIKTRGQQVTLSCSPISGHRSVSWYQQTPGQGLQFLFEYFSETQRNKGNFPGRFSGRQFSNSRSEMNVSTLELGDSALYLCASSKQGAVRDTQYFGPGTRLTVL.

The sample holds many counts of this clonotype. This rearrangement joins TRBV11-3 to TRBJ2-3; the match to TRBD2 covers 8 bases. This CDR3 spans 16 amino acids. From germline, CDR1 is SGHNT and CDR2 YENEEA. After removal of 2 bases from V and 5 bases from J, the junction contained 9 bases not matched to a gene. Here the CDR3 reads CASSLNHPGGVDTQYF. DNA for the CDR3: TGTGCCAGCAGCTTAAACCATCCCGGGGGGGTAGATACGCAGTATTTT.

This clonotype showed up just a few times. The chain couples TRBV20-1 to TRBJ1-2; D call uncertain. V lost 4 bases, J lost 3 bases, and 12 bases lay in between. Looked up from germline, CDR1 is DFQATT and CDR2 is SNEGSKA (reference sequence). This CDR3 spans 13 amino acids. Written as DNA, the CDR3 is TGCAGTGCTACCCGACACCTCGACTATGGCTACACCTTC. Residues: CSATRHLDYGYTF.